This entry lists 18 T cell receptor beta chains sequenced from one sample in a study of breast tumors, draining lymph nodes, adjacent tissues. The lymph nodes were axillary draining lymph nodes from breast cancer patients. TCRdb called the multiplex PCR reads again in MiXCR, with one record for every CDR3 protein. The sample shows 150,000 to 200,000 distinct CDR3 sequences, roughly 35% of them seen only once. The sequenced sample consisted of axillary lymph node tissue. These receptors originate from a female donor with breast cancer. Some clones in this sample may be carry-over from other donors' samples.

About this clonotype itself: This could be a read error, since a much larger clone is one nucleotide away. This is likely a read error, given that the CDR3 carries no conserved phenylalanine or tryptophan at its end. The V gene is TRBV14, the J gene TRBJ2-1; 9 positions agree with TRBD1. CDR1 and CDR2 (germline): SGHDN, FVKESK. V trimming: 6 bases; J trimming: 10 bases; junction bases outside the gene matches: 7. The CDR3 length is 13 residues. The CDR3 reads CASRWTGEGEQFS. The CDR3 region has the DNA TGTGCCAGCAGATGGACAGGGGAGGGAGAGCAGTTCTCC.

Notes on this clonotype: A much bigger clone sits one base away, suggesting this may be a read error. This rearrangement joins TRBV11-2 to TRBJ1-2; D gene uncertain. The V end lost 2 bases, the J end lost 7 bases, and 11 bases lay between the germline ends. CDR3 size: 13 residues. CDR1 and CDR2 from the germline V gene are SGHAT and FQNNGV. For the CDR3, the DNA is TGTGCCAGCAGCTTATCTGGGTCCTCTGGCTACACCTTC. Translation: CASSLSGSSGYTF.

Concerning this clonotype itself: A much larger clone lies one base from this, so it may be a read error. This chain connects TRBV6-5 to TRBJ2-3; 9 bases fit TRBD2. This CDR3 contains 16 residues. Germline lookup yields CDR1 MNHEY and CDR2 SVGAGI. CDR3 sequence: CASSHSAAGGADTQYF. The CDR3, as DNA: TGTGCCAGCAGTCACTCGGCAGCGGGAGGAGCAGATACGCAGTATTTT.

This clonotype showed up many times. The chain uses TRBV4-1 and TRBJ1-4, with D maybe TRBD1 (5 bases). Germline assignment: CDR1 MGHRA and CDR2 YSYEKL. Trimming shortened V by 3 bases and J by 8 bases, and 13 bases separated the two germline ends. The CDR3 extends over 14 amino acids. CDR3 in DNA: TGCGCCAGCAGCCATCCGGGGGGGGTGGAAAAACTGTTTTTT. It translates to CASSHPGGVEKLFF.

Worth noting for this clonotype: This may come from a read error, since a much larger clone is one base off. The CDR3 region is CASSFISGGAEQFF. Written as DNA, the CDR3 is TGTGCCAGCAGTTTCATTAGCGGGGGGGCCGAGCAGTTCTTC. V and J are TRBV12-3 or TRBV12-4 and TRBJ2-1; TRBD2 matches 11 bases. With V trimmed by 3 bases and J by 10 bases, 5 bases remained unmatched. The CDR3 has 14 amino acids.

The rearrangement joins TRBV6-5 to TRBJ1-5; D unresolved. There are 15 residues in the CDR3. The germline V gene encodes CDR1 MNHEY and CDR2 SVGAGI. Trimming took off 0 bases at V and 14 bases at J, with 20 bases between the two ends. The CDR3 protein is CASSYSGGGSAYEHF. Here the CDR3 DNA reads TGTGCCAGCAGTTACTCGGGCGGCGGTTCGGCCTACGAGCATTTT.

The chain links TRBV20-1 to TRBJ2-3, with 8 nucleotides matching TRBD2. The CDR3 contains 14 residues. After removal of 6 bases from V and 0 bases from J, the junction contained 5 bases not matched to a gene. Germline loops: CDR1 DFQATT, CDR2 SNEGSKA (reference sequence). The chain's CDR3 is CSARLAYSTDTQYF. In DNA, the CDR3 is TGCAGTGCCCGACTAGCGTATAGCACAGATACGCAGTATTTT.

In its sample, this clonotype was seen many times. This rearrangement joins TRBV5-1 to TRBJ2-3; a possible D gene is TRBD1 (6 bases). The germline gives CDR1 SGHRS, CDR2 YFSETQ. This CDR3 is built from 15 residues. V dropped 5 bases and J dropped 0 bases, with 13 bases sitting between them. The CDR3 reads CASRNRETSTDTQYF. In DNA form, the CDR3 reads TGCGCCAGCAGGAACAGGGAAACTAGCACAGATACGCAGTATTTT.

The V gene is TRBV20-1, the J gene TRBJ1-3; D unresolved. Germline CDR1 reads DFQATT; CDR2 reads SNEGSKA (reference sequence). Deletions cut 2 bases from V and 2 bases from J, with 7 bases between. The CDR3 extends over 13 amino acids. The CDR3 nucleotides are TGCAGTGCTAGAACTGGGGCTGGAAACACCATATATTTT. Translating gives CSARTGAGNTIYF.

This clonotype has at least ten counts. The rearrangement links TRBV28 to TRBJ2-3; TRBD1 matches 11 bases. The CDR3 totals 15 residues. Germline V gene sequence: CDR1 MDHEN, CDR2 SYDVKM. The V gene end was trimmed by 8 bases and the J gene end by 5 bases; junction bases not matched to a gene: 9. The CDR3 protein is CASRSGGTGGDTQYF. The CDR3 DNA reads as TGTGCCAGCCGCTCTGGGGGGACAGGGGGAGATACGCAGTATTTT.

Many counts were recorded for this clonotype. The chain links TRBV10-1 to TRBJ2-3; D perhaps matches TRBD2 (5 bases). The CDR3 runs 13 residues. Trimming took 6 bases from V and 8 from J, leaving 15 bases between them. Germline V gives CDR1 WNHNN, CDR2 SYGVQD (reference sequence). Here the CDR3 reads CASSPDWAGTQYF. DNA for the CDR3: TGCGCCAGCAGCCCGGACTGGGCGGGTACGCAGTATTTT.

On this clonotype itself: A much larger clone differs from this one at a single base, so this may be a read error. The CDR3: CASSQVDRIGQFF. Here the CDR3 DNA reads TGTGCCAGCAGTCAAGTGGACCGCATCGGGCAGTTCTTC. The gene calls are TRBV6-5 and TRBJ2-1; no definite D call. Per germline, CDR1 MNHEY and CDR2 SVGAGI. The CDR3 covers 13 residues. Deletions cut 5 bases from V and 12 bases from J, with 17 bases between.

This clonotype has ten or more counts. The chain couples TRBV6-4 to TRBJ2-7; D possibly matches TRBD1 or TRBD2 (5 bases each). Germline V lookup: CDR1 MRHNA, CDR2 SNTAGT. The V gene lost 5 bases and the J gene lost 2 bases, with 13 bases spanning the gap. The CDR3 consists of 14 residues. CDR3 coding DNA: TGTGCCAGCAGTCACCGGGACCGGGCCTACGAGCAGTACTTC. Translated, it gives CASSHRDRAYEQYF.

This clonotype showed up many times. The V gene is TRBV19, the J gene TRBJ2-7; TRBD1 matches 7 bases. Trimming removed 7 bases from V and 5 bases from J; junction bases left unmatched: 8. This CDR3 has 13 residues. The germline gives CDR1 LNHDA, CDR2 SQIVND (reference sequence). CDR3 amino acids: CASTETGSNEQYF. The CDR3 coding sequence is TGTGCCAGTACCGAGACAGGGTCCAACGAGCAGTACTTC.

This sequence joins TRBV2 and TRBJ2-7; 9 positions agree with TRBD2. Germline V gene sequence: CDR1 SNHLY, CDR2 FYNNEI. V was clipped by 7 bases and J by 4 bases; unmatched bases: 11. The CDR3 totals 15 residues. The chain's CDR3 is CASNAGGPEVYEQYF. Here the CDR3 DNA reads TGTGCCAGCAATGCGGGAGGGCCCGAGGTGTACGAGCAGTACTTC. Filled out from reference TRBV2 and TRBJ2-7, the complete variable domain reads EPEVTQTPSHQVTQMGQEVILRCVPISNHLYFYWYRQILGQKVEFLVSFYNNEISEKSEIFDDQFSVERPDGSNFTLKIRSTKLEDSAMYFCASNAGGPEVYEQYFGPGTRLTVT.

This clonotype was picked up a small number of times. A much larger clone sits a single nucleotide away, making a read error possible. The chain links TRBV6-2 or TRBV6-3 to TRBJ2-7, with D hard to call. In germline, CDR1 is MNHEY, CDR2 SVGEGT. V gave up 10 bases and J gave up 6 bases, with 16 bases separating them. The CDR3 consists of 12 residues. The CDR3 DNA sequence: TGTGCCACCCAACACGCCGGCACCGAGCAGTACTTC. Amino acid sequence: CATQHAGTEQYF.

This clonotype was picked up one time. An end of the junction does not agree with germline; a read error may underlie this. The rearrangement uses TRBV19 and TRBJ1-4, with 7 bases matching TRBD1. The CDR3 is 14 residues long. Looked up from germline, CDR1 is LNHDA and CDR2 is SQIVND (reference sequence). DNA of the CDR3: TGTGCCAGTCGTGGGACAGCTACTAATGAAAAACTGGTTTTT. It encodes CASRGTATNEKLVF.

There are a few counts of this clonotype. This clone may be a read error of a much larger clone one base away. The DNA for the CDR3 is TGTGCCAGCAGCTTGGTGGGACCGGGGTGGGAGCAGTACTTC. It yields the protein CASSLVGPGWEQYF. The V call is TRBV5-6, the J call TRBJ2-7; D possibly uses TRBD1 or TRBD2 (5 bases each). The germline V gene encodes CDR1 SGHDT and CDR2 YYEEEE. The V and J ends lost 0 bases and 7 bases respectively, with 14 bases between them. CDR3 length equals 14 residues.